This record concerns one TCR beta chain sequence. Its antigen is unknown. This specimen belongs to a study of long-term antiretroviral therapy in people with HIV. Study-wide results and limits: Pre-ART expanded clones dominated the repertoire at every time point.

V dropped 4 bases and J dropped 3 bases, with 6 bases sitting between them. CDR3 size: 12 residues. Germline lookup yields CDR1 SGHAT and CDR2 FQNNGV. Samples were assayed with immunoSEQ v3.0 at survey level. Profiling relied on immunoSEQ multiplex PCR, and the TCRdb table lists in-frame clones only, not all of them. The table has 20,000 to 25,000 clones, approximately 81% seen once. The source was unsorted PBMCs, collected around 2.5 years after starting antiretroviral therapy. This chain connects TRBV11-2 to TRBJ1-2; D ambiguous. The sequence was obtained from a man in his forties or fifties with HIV. In nucleotides, the CDR3 is TGTGCCAGCAGCTGGGCGGACTATGGCTACACCTTC. Translating it yields CASSWADYGYTF. Looking up the rest from reference TRBV11-2 and TRBJ1-2 gives the full variable domain: EAGVAQSPRYKIIEKRQSVAFWCNPISGHATLYWYQQILGQGPKLLIQFQNNGVVDDSQLPKDRFSAERLKGVDSTLKIQPAKLEDSAVYLCASSWADYGYTFGSGTRLTVV.